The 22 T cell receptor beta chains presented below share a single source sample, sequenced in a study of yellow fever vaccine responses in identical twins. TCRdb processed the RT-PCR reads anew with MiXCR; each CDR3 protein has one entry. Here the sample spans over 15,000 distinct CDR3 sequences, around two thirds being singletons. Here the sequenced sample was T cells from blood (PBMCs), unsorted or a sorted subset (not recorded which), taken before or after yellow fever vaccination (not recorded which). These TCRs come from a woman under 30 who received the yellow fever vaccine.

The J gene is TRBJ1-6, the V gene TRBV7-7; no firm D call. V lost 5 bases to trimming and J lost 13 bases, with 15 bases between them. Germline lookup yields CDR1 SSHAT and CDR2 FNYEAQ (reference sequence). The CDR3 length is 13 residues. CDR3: CASSPAPRAPLHF. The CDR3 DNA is TGTGCCAGCAGCCCGGCCCCTAGAGCGCCCCTCCACTTT.

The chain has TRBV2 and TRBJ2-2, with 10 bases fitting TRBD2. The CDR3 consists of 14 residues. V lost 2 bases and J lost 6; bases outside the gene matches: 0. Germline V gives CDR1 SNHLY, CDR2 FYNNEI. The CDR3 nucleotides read TGTGCCAGCAGTGAACTAGCGGGGGCCGGGGAGCTGTTTTTT. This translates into CASSELAGAGELFF.

CDR3 bases: TGTGCCAGCAGAAGGAGCGACTATGAGCAGTTCTTC. Its protein is CASRRSDYEQFF. The chain uses TRBV14 and TRBJ2-1; D is ambiguous. This CDR3 is 12 amino acids long. Trimming removed 6 bases from V and 8 bases from J, with 11 bases in between. The germline CDR1 and CDR2 sequences are SGHDN and FVKESK.

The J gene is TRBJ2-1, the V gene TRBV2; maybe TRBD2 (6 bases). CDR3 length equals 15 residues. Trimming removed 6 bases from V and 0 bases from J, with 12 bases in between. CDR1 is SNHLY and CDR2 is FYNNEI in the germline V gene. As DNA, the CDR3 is TGTGCCAGCAGGGAGGGACTCGGCTCCTACAATGAGCAGTTCTTC. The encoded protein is CASREGLGSYNEQFF. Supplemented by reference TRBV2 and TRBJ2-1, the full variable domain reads EPEVTQTPSHQVTQMGQEVILRCVPISNHLYFYWYRQILGQKVEFLVSFYNNEISEKSEIFDDQFSVERPDGSNFTLKIRSTKLEDSAMYFCASREGLGSYNEQFFGPGTRLTVL.

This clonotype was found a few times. CDR3: CSATPQPTYEQYF. DNA of the CDR3: TGCAGTGCTACCCCCCAACCGACCTACGAGCAGTACTTC. The J gene is TRBJ2-7, the V gene TRBV20-1; D unclear. Trimming took 4 bases from V and 2 from J, leaving 12 bases between them. Germline lookup yields CDR1 DFQATT and CDR2 SNEGSKA (reference sequence). This CDR3 comprises 13 residues.

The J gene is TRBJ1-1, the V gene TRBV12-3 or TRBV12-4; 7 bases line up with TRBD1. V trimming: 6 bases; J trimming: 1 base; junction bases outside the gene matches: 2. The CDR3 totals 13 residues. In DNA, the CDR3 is TGTGCCAGCAGCAGGGGGGGGAACACTGAAGCTTTCTTT. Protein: CASSRGGNTEAFF.

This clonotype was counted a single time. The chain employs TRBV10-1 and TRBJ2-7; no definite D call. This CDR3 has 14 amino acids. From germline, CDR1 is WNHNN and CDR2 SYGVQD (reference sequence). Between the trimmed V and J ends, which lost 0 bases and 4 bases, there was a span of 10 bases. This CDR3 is CASSESLGPYEQYF. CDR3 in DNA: TGCGCCAGCAGTGAGTCGCTAGGGCCTTACGAGCAGTACTTC.

The CDR3 DNA reads as TGTGCCAGCAGTTTCCAGGGGGTCTCTAACTATGGCTACACCTTC. It encodes CASSFQGVSNYGYTF. The V and J genes are TRBV28 and TRBJ1-2; 7 bases match TRBD1. V lost 3 bases to trimming and J lost 0 bases; unmatched junction nucleotides: 4. The CDR3 sequence is 15 residues long. CDR1 is MDHEN, CDR2 SYDVKM, per germline.

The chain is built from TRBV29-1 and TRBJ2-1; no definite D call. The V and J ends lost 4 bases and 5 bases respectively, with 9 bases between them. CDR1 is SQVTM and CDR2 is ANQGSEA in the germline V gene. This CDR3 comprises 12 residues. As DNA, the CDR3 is TGCAGCGTTGTTCACAGAAACAATGAGCAGTTCTTC. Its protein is CSVVHRNNEQFF.

CDR3 protein: CASRGQDMNTEAFF. The CDR3 DNA follows: TGCGCCAGCAGGGGACAGGACATGAACACTGAAGCTTTCTTT. The chain has TRBV5-1 and TRBJ1-1; 8 nucleotides agree with TRBD1. Germline CDR1 and CDR2: SGHRS and YFSETQ. The CDR3 consists of 14 residues. The V and J ends lost 5 bases and 0 bases, in that order; junction bases with no gene match: 3.

In DNA, the CDR3 is TGTGCCAGCAGTTTTGCGGGGGTTCCGCCCTACGAGCAGTACTTC. It specifies CASSFAGVPPYEQYF. The chain employs TRBV27 and TRBJ2-7, with TRBD2 matching 7 bases. V shed 3 bases, J shed 2 bases, and the junction held 7 bases outside the gene matches. Germline CDR1 reads MNHEY; CDR2 reads SMNVEV (reference sequence). The CDR3 length is 15 residues.

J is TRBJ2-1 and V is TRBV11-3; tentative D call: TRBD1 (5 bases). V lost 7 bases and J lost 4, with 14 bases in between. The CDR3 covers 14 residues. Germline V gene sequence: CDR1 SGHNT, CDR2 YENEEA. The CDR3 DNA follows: TGTGCCAGCACCCCCCGAAGGGGATACAATGAGCAGTTCTTC. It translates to CASTPRRGYNEQFF.

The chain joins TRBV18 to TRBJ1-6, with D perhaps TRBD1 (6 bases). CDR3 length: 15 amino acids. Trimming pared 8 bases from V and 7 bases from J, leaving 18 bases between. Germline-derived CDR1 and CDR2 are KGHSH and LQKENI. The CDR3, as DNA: TGTGCCAGCACCCAGGGCCGGGGGCCCAATTCACCCCTCCACTTT. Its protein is CASTQGRGPNSPLHF.

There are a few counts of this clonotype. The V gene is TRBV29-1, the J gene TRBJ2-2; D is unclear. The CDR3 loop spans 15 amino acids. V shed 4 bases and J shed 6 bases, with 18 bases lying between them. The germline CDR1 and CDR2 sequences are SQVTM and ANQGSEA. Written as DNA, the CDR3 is TGCAGCGTTGCCCCTTCCGAGAATGGGGCCGGGGAGCTGTTTTTT. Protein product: CSVAPSENGAGELFF.

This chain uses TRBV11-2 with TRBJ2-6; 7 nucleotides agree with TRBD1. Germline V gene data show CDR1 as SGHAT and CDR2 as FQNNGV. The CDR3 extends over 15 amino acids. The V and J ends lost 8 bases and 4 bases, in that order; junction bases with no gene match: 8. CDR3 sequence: CASGNTGAGANVLTF. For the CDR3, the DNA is TGTGCCAGCGGAAACACAGGGGCCGGGGCCAACGTCCTGACTTTC.

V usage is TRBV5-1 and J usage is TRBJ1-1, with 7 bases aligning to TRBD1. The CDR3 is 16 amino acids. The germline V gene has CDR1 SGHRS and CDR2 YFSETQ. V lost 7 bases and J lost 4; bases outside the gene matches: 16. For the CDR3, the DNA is TGCGCCAGCCGCTATGACAGGGAAACGACGAGCACTGAAGCTTTCTTT. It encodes CASRYDRETTSTEAFF.

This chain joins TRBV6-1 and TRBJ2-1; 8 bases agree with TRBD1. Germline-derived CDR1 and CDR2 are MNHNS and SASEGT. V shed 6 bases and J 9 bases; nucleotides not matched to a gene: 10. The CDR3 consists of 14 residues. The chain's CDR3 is CASRLGQVGSEQFF. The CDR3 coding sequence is TGTGCCAGCAGATTGGGACAGGTGGGCAGTGAGCAGTTCTTC.

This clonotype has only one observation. The CDR3 loop is CATSDFRGTSRLQETQYF. As DNA, the CDR3 is TGTGCCACCAGTGATTTCCGGGGGACTAGCAGGCTCCAAGAGACCCAGTACTTC. The gene calls are TRBV24-1 and TRBJ2-5; 9 bases align to TRBD2. V gave up 1 base and J gave up 1 base; unmatched junction bases: 9. This CDR3 has 18 residues. Germline CDR1 KGHDR, CDR2 SFDVKD.

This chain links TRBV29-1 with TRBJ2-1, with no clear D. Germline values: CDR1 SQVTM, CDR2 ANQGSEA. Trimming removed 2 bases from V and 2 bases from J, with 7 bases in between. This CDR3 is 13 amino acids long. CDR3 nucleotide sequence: TGCAGCGTTGAACTACAGACCTACAATGAGCAGTTCTTC. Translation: CSVELQTYNEQFF.

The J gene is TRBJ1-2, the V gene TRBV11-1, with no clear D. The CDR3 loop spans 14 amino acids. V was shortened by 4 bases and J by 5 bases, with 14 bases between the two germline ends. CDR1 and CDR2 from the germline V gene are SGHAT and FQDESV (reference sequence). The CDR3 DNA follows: TGTGCCAGCAGCTCGTTGCGACGGCCGTATGGCTACACCTTC. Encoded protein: CASSSLRRPYGYTF. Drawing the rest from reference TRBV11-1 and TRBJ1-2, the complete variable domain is EAEVAQSPRYKITEKSQAVAFWCDPISGHATLYWYRQILGQGPELLVQFQDESVVDDSQLPKDRFSAERLKGVDSTLKIQPAELGDSAMYLCASSSLRRPYGYTFGSGTRLTVV.

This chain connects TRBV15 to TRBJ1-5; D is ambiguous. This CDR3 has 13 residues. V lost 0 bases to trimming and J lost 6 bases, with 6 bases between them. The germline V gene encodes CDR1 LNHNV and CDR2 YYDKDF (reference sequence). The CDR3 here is CATSRDGSQPQHF. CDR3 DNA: TGTGCCACCAGCAGAGACGGTTCTCAGCCCCAGCATTTT.

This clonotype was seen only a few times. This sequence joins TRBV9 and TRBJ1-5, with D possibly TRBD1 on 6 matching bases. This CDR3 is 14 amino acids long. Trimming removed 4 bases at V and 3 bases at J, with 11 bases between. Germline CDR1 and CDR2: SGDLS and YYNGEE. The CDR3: CASSPTGSNQPQHF. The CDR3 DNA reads TGTGCCAGCAGCCCGACAGGATCCAATCAGCCCCAGCATTTT. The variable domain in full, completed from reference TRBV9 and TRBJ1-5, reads DSGVTQTPKHLITATGQRVTLRCSPRSGDLSVYWYQQSLDQGLQFLIQYYNGEERAKGNILERFSAQQFPDLHSELNLSSLELGDSALYFCASSPTGSNQPQHFGDGTRLSIL.